In its sample, the clone carrying this T cell receptor beta chain was seen a few times. Antigen specificity is unknown. This sample is drawn from a study of T cells in localized non-small cell lung cancer. Libraries were prepared by immunoSEQ multiplex PCR; TCRdb keeps only in-frame clonotypes and omits some of them. In the table there are about 21,000 clones, roughly 87% of which are singletons. Study-wide results and limits: Sequencing covered just one tumor region, so heterogeneity cannot be ruled out. Longer overall survival associated with higher blood T cell density; shorter survival with higher adjacent-lung clonality.

CDR1 and CDR2 from the germline V gene are SNHLY and FYNNEI. CDR3 length equals 14 residues. Trimming removed 4 bases at V and 2 bases at J, with 11 bases between. The clonotype was recovered from a male donor at least 60 years old with stage II lung adenocarcinoma. The sequences come from peripheral blood mononuclear cells, collected before any cancer treatment. The rearrangement uses TRBV2 and TRBJ1-2; possibly TRBD1 for D (6 bases). The CDR3 spells CASSVSQGNYGYTF. In nucleotides, the CDR3 is TGTGCCAGCAGTGTCTCCCAGGGGAACTATGGCTACACCTTC.